This is a list of T cell receptor beta chains from one sample in a study of sequential checkpoint blockade in melanoma. Libraries were prepared by immunoSEQ multiplex PCR; TCRdb keeps only in-frame clonotypes and omits some of them. The table records 20,000 or so clones, about 83% of them present only once. The sample in question was CD8+ T cells sorted from blood (inferred from file names), obtained from a patient given nivolumab and ipilimumab in sequence. The receptors were gathered from a human donor with melanoma. The CDR3 runs from the conserved cysteine through the conserved F or W. The D gene is left open where the match is weak. Rows may omit the clone size; those that give it use once, few, many or a size class.

d_call: -; clone_size: medium-sized; v_call: TRBV19; j_call: TRBJ1-5; cdr3_aa: CASSSQGTQPQHF; cdr3_nt: TGTGCCAGTAGTTCTCAGGGTACCCAGCCCCAGCATTTT
d_call: TRBD2; clone_size: -; v_call: TRBV13; j_call: TRBJ2-7; cdr3_aa: CASSSGLAGVEQYF; cdr3_nt: TGTGCCAGCAGCTCGGGACTAGCGGGAGTTGAGCAGTACTTC
d_call: TRBD1; clone_size: -; v_call: TRBV10-2; j_call: TRBJ2-7; cdr3_aa: CASSDLWDRGHEQYF; cdr3_nt: TGCGCCAGCAGTGACCTGTGGGACAGGGGCCACGAGCAGTACTTC
d_call: -; clone_size: -; v_call: TRBV27; j_call: TRBJ2-1; cdr3_aa: CASSLFGGSAGRNQQFF; cdr3_nt: TGTGCCAGCAGTTTATTCGGAGGGTCCGCTGGGCGTAATCAGCAGTTCTTC
d_call: -; clone_size: -; v_call: TRBV15; j_call: TRBJ1-5; cdr3_aa: CATSSYRGGQPQHF; cdr3_nt: TGTGCCACCAGCAGCTACAGAGGGGGACAGCCCCAGCATTTT
d_call: -; clone_size: -; v_call: TRBV5-4; j_call: TRBJ1-4; cdr3_aa: CASSLVPGEKLFF; cdr3_nt: TGTGCCAGCAGCTTGGTTCCGGGGGAAAAACTGTTTTTT
d_call: TRBD2; clone_size: once; v_call: TRBV2; j_call: TRBJ2-7; cdr3_aa: CASSTSGDYGEQYF; cdr3_nt: TGTGCCAGCAGTACTAGCGGAGATTACGGGGAGCAGTACTTC
d_call: -; clone_size: -; v_call: TRBV5-5; j_call: TRBJ1-2; cdr3_aa: CASSRTDGYGYTF; cdr3_nt: TGTGCCAGCAGCCGGACAGATGGCTATGGCTACACCTTC
d_call: TRBD2; clone_size: -; v_call: TRBV11-1; j_call: TRBJ2-1; cdr3_aa: CASSLSGGASNEQFF; cdr3_nt: TGTGCCAGCAGCCTTAGCGGGGGGGCCAGTAATGAGCAGTTCTTC
d_call: -; clone_size: -; v_call: TRBV27; j_call: TRBJ2-5; cdr3_aa: CASSSNRGGETQYF; cdr3_nt: TGTGCCAGCAGTTCAAACAGGGGGGGAGAGACCCAGTACTTC
d_call: TRBD1; clone_size: -; v_call: TRBV6-5; j_call: TRBJ2-7; cdr3_aa: CASSYRTGKSYEQYF; cdr3_nt: TGTGCCAGCAGTTACCGGACAGGGAAATCCTACGAGCAGTACTTC
d_call: TRBD1; clone_size: -; v_call: TRBV19; j_call: TRBJ1-1; cdr3_aa: CASRDRGGTTEAFF; cdr3_nt: TGTGCCAGTAGGGACAGGGGAGGGACGACTGAAGCTTTCTTT
d_call: TRBD2; clone_size: -; v_call: TRBV4-1; j_call: TRBJ2-7; cdr3_aa: CASSQDGLADPYEQYF; cdr3_nt: TGCGCCAGCAGCCAAGATGGACTAGCGGACCCCTACGAGCAGTACTTC
d_call: -; clone_size: -; v_call: TRBV5-1; j_call: TRBJ2-3; cdr3_aa: CASSFRLERTSDTQYF; cdr3_nt: TGCGCCAGCAGCTTCCGACTAGAGAGAACGTCAGATACGCAGTATTTT
d_call: TRBD2; clone_size: once; v_call: TRBV13; j_call: TRBJ2-7; cdr3_aa: CASSGGTSGGNSYEQYF; cdr3_nt: TGTGCCAGCAGCGGCGGGACTAGCGGGGGAAACTCCTACGAGCAGTACTTC
d_call: -; clone_size: -; v_call: TRBV29-1; j_call: TRBJ2-2; cdr3_aa: CSVATRTGELFF; cdr3_nt: TGCAGCGTTGCTACGCGAACCGGGGAGCTGTTTTTT
d_call: -; clone_size: -; v_call: TRBV5-6; j_call: TRBJ1-2; cdr3_aa: CASSDSYGYTF; cdr3_nt: TGTGCCAGCAGCGACAGTTATGGCTACACCTTC
d_call: -; clone_size: -; v_call: TRBV27; j_call: TRBJ2-7; cdr3_aa: CASSLSINAVSTGSYEQYF; cdr3_nt: TGTGCCAGCAGTTTATCGATAAACGCCGTCTCCACAGGCTCCTACGAGCAGTACTTC